The rows below give T cell receptor beta chains drawn from one sample of a study of Ad26.COV2.S vaccination and SARS-CoV-2 variants. Using immunoSEQ multiplex PCR, the repertoire was profiled, and TCRdb retains in-frame clones only, with some absent. The profile shows roughly 380,000 clones, about 85% of them singletons. The sample here was peripheral blood, taken in a trial of Ad26.COV2.S vaccine versus placebo. These receptor sequences come from a person aged 18 to 65 who received the Ad26.COV2.S COVID-19 vaccine or a placebo. CDR3s include the opening cysteine and the closing phenylalanine or tryptophan. The order of the fields is clone size, V gene, CDR3 length, D gene, J gene, CDR3 protein, CDR3 DNA. D genes are given only for firm matches. Where a row states a size, it is once, few, many or the class of an expanded clone; other rows omit it.

NA,TRBV30,15,NA,TRBJ2-7,CAWSVPWGRGYEQYF,TGTGCCTGGAGTGTTCCCTGGGGCAGGGGCTACGAGCAGTACTTC
NA,TRBV2,13,NA,TRBJ1-2,CASTYSEGTVGTF,TGTGCCAGCACTTATAGTGAGGGGACGGTGGGAACCTTC
NA,TRBV28,16,NA,TRBJ1-6,CASSFAGTSYNSPLHF,TGTGCCAGCAGCTTCGCAGGCACCTCCTATAATTCACCCCTCCACTTT
NA,TRBV11-2,15,NA,TRBJ2-1,CASSFISGGLNEQFF,TGTGCCAGCAGCTTTATTTCCGGGGGGCTCAATGAGCAGTTCTTC
many,TRBV30,13,NA,TRBJ1-6,CAWSTRDNSPLHF,TGTGCCTGGAGCACCCGGGATAATTCACCCCTCCACTTT
NA,TRBV15,17,TRBD2,TRBJ2-7,CATSGLFLASGSYEQYF,TGTGCCACCAGCGGCCTCTTCCTTGCTAGCGGGAGCTACGAGCAGTACTTC
NA,TRBV13,14,NA,TRBJ1-1,CASSSNRGVTEAFF,TGTGCCAGCAGCTCCAATCGGGGGGTCACTGAAGCTTTCTTT
once,TRBV27,14,TRBD1,TRBJ2-7,CASSSIGQAYEQYF,TGTGCCAGCAGTTCTATAGGACAGGCCTACGAGCAGTACTTC
NA,TRBV5-1,16,TRBD1,TRBJ2-5,CASSLGFGRGSETQYF,TGCGCCAGCAGCTTGGGATTTGGCAGGGGGAGCGAGACCCAGTACTTC
NA,TRBV19,15,NA,TRBJ1-6,CASSILTPGDSPLHF,TGTGCCAGTAGTATACTGACTCCCGGGGATTCACCCCTCCACTTT
NA,TRBV4-3,15,NA,TRBJ1-5,CASSQDRGSNQPQHF,TGCGCCAGCAGCCAAGATCGGGGAAGCAATCAGCCCCAGCATTTT
NA,TRBV5-5,13,NA,TRBJ2-7,CASSLGRSYEQYF,TGTGCCAGCAGCTTGGGCCGATCCTACGAGCAGTACTTC
once,TRBV30,11,NA,TRBJ1-1,CAWSVHEGAFF,TGTGCCTGGAGTGTACATGAAGGGGCTTTCTTT
NA,TRBV28,15,TRBD1,TRBJ1-5,CASTQRTGMNQPQHF,TGTGCCAGCACCCAAAGGACAGGGATGAATCAGCCCCAGCATTTT
NA,TRBV2,15,NA,TRBJ1-4,CASRNRHQVNEKLFF,TGTGCCAGCAGGAACAGGCATCAGGTTAATGAAAAACTGTTTTTT
NA,TRBV15,15,NA,TRBJ2-7,CATSRDKGSSYEQYF,TGTGCCACCAGCAGAGATAAGGGGAGCTCCTACGAGCAGTACTTC
NA,TRBV6-5,13,NA,TRBJ2-7,CASRESGAYEQYF,TGTGCCAGCAGAGAGTCTGGGGCCTACGAGCAGTACTTC
NA,TRBV11-2,16,TRBD2,TRBJ2-1,CASSQRLAGSYNEQFF,TGTGCCAGCAGCCAACGACTAGCGGGATCCTACAATGAGCAGTTCTTC
NA,TRBV7-9,13,NA,TRBJ2-1,CASSPQGGNEQFF,TGTGCCAGCAGCCCACAGGGAGGCAATGAGCAGTTCTTC
NA,TRBV5-1,14,NA,TRBJ2-3,CASSLNRETDTQYF,TGCGCCAGCAGCTTAAACAGGGAGACAGATACGCAGTATTTT
NA,TRBV10-2,12,NA,TRBJ2-1,CASSDVGVGQFF,TGCGCCAGCAGTGACGTCGGGGTTGGGCAGTTCTTC
NA,TRBV10-3,14,NA,TRBJ2-7,CAISVTRPRSEQYF,TGTGCCATCAGTGTGACCCGACCACGGAGCGAGCAGTACTTC
NA,TRBV18,14,NA,TRBJ1-5,CASSRRVVNQPQHF,TGTGCCAGCTCACGACGGGTCGTTAATCAGCCCCAGCATTTT
NA,TRBV4-1,15,TRBD1,TRBJ1-3,CASSLTGQLGNTIYF,TGCGCCAGCAGCCTCACGGGACAGCTTGGAAACACCATATATTTT
NA,TRBV29-1,12,NA,TRBJ1-2,CSVEVQNYGYTF,TGCAGCGTTGAAGTGCAGAACTATGGCTACACCTTC
NA,TRBV7-2,18,TRBD2,TRBJ2-1,CASYPGPGLAGGYNEQFF,TGTGCCAGCTATCCAGGGCCCGGACTAGCGGGGGGGTACAATGAGCAGTTCTTC
NA,TRBV21-1,15,NA,TRBJ2-3,CASSKGTGSTDTQYF,TGTGCCAGCAGCAAAGGGACAGGGAGCACAGATACGCAGTATTTT
NA,TRBV7-9,13,TRBD2,TRBJ2-3,CASSPPGLADQYF,TGTGCCAGCAGCCCACCGGGACTAGCGGACCAGTATTTT
NA,TRBV24-1,13,NA,TRBJ1-4,CATSRSGNEKLFF,TGTGCCACCAGTAGATCGGGTAATGAAAAACTGTTTTTT
NA,TRBV21-1,16,NA,TRBJ2-7,CASSGPGARSGYEQYF,TGTGCCAGCAGCGGACCAGGGGCCCGGTCGGGCTACGAGCAGTACTTC
NA,TRBV4-3,17,NA,TRBJ2-1,CASSQEEEWGSSYEQFF,TGCGCCAGCAGCCAAGAGGAGGAGTGGGGCTCTTCCTATGAGCAGTTCTTC
NA,TRBV29-1,13,NA,TRBJ2-7,CSVEGQYGYEQYF,TGCAGCGTTGAAGGACAGTACGGGTACGAGCAGTACTTC
NA,TRBV5-1,14,NA,TRBJ2-3,CASSLGLVTDTQYF,TGCGCCAGCAGCCTTGGACTCGTCACAGATACGCAGTATTTT
NA,TRBV28,17,NA,TRBJ2-1,CASSLSGPSGGYNEQFF,TGTGCCAGCAGTTTGAGTGGGCCGAGTGGGGGCTACAATGAGCAGTTCTTC
NA,TRBV4-3,15,TRBD2,TRBJ2-7,CASSQRWRGDYEQYF,TGCGCCAGCAGCCAGAGATGGCGGGGGGACTACGAGCAGTACTTC
NA,TRBV24-1,13,NA,TRBJ2-2,CATQSRNTGELFF,TGTGCCACACAGAGCCGGAACACCGGGGAGCTGTTTTTT
NA,TRBV4-3,13,NA,TRBJ2-4,CASSHITEGIQYF,TGCGCCAGCAGCCATATTACGGAGGGCATTCAGTACTTC
NA,TRBV4-3,13,NA,TRBJ2-5,CASSQPGEATQYF,TGCGCCAGCAGCCAGCCAGGGGAAGCGACCCAGTACTTC
NA,TRBV5-1,14,TRBD2,TRBJ2-7,CASSTGGKGYEQYF,TGCGCCAGCAGCACCGGGGGGAAGGGCTACGAGCAGTACTTC
NA,TRBV10-1,13,NA,TRBJ2-3,CASSDLLFATQYF,TGCGCCAGCAGTGACCTACTATTCGCTACGCAGTATTTT
NA,TRBV6-6,10,NA,TRBJ1-2,CAIGSYGYTF,TGTGCCATCGGATCCTATGGCTACACCTTC
NA,TRBV5-4,17,NA,TRBJ2-1,CASSPNTHTSSYNEQFF,TGTGCCAGCAGCCCAAACACTCACACGAGCTCCTACAATGAGCAGTTCTTC
NA,TRBV19,13,NA,TRBJ2-2,CAILGANTGELFF,TGTGCCATTTTGGGGGCGAACACCGGGGAGCTGTTTTTT
NA,TRBV7-2,15,TRBD2,TRBJ2-7,CASSGLAGASYEQYF,TGTGCCAGCAGCGGACTAGCGGGAGCCTCCTACGAGCAGTACTTC
NA,TRBV19,16,NA,TRBJ1-5,CASTPGGGRWGQPQHF,TGTGCCAGTACTCCCGGTGGGGGGCGATGGGGTCAGCCCCAGCATTTT
NA,TRBV2,15,TRBD1,TRBJ2-5,CASSEFPGQQETQYF,TGTGCCAGCAGTGAATTCCCGGGACAGCAAGAGACCCAGTACTTC
NA,TRBV5-1,15,NA,TRBJ2-3,CASSPGGRGSDTQYF,TGCGCCAGCAGCCCCGGAGGGCGGGGTTCAGATACGCAGTATTTT
NA,TRBV5-1,17,NA,TRBJ1-2,CASSFGLGLPGSYGYTF,TGCGCCAGCAGCTTTGGGCTAGGGCTCCCTGGGAGCTATGGCTACACCTTC
NA,TRBV27,15,NA,TRBJ1-1,CASSLLYGGYTEAFF,TGTGCCAGCAGTTTATTGTATGGCGGATACACTGAAGCTTTCTTT
NA,TRBV28,15,TRBD2,TRBJ2-3,CASSHGLAGTDTQYF,TGTGCCAGCAGTCACGGACTAGCGGGCACAGATACGCAGTATTTT
NA,TRBV2,15,TRBD2,TRBJ2-5,CASRAELAGKETQYF,TGTGCCAGCAGAGCCGAGCTAGCGGGGAAAGAGACCCAGTACTTC
once,TRBV29-1,13,NA,TRBJ1-6,CSGRTDYNSPLHF,TGCAGCGGTAGGACAGACTATAATTCACCCCTCCACTTT